These T cell receptor beta chains were read from a single sample in a study of beta chain features in type 1 diabetes. The protocol was immunoSEQ multiplex PCR, while the TCRdb copy is restricted to in-frame clones and leaves out a portion. The sample holds fewer than 900,000 clones, 15% to 20% seen once. Sequencing input: naive CD4+ T cells from blood. The receptors derive from a woman under 30 in good health. CDR3s include the opening cysteine and the closing phenylalanine or tryptophan. Each record gives: CDR3 protein, CDR3 DNA, D gene, J gene, V gene, clone size. The D gene is left open where the match is weak. Part of the rows lack a size; the others show once, few, many or a class for expanded clones.

cdr3_aa: CASSEAPRPFYEQYF; cdr3_nt: TGTGCCAGCTCGGAGGCCCCACGTCCCTTCTACGAGCAGTACTTC; d_call: -; j_call: TRBJ2-7; v_call: TRBV5-6; clone_size: few
cdr3_aa: CASSQTTGASGGYTF; cdr3_nt: TGTGCCAGCAGCCAAACGACAGGAGCGTCTGGTGGCTACACCTTC; d_call: -; j_call: TRBJ1-2; v_call: TRBV7-8; clone_size: few
cdr3_aa: CASSRDSNYEQYF; cdr3_nt: TGTGCCAGCAGCCGGGACTCTAACTACGAGCAGTACTTC; d_call: -; j_call: TRBJ2-7; v_call: TRBV7-9; clone_size: few
cdr3_aa: CASSLSGQTTNEKLFF; cdr3_nt: TGTGCCAGCAGTTTATCCGGACAGACAACTAATGAAAAACTGTTTTTT; d_call: -; j_call: TRBJ1-4; v_call: TRBV28; clone_size: few
cdr3_aa: CSVEGGSGETQYF; cdr3_nt: TGCAGCGTTGAAGGTGGGAGTGGCGAGACCCAGTACTTC; d_call: -; j_call: TRBJ2-5; v_call: TRBV29-1; clone_size: -
cdr3_aa: CASRATSAQETQYF; cdr3_nt: TGTGCCAGCAGGGCTACTAGCGCCCAAGAGACCCAGTACTTC; d_call: TRBD2; j_call: TRBJ2-5; v_call: TRBV28; clone_size: few
cdr3_aa: CASSHSGGSVYEQYF; cdr3_nt: TGTGCCAGCAGTCACTCAGGGGGTAGTGTCTACGAGCAGTACTTC; d_call: TRBD1; j_call: TRBJ2-7; v_call: TRBV6-5; clone_size: -
cdr3_aa: CSVAYTRETQYF; cdr3_nt: TGCAGCGTTGCCTACACCAGGGAGACCCAGTACTTC; d_call: -; j_call: TRBJ2-5; v_call: TRBV29-1; clone_size: -
cdr3_aa: CATSRGGPPGTDTQYF; cdr3_nt: TGTGCCACCAGCAGAGGAGGCCCCCCCGGGACGGATACGCAGTATTTT; d_call: -; j_call: TRBJ2-3; v_call: TRBV15; clone_size: few
cdr3_aa: CASSPRVGSTDTQYF; cdr3_nt: TGTGCCAGCTCACCACGAGTAGGGTCCACAGATACGCAGTATTTT; d_call: -; j_call: TRBJ2-3; v_call: TRBV18; clone_size: few
cdr3_aa: CASSPKSQGGQSSNYGYTF; cdr3_nt: TGTGCCAGCAGCCCCAAAAGCCAGGGGGGGCAATCGTCTAACTATGGCTACACCTTC; d_call: TRBD1; j_call: TRBJ1-2; v_call: TRBV5-4; clone_size: -
cdr3_aa: CASSQGQGLNTGELFF; cdr3_nt: TGCGCCAGCAGCCAAGGACAGGGGCTGAACACCGGGGAGCTGTTTTTT; d_call: TRBD1; j_call: TRBJ2-2; v_call: TRBV4-3; clone_size: once
cdr3_aa: CASTSLPYEQYF; cdr3_nt: TGTGCCAGCACGAGTCTCCCCTACGAGCAGTACTTC; d_call: -; j_call: TRBJ2-7; v_call: TRBV11-2; clone_size: -
cdr3_aa: CSAEGWDVQYF; cdr3_nt: TGCAGTGCGGAAGGGTGGGACGTTCAGTACTTC; d_call: -; j_call: TRBJ2-4; v_call: TRBV20-1; clone_size: -
cdr3_aa: CAISPGQINEQFF; cdr3_nt: TGTGCCATCAGCCCGGGACAGATCAATGAGCAGTTCTTC; d_call: TRBD1; j_call: TRBJ2-1; v_call: TRBV10-3; clone_size: few
cdr3_aa: CAIRDSGNTIYF; cdr3_nt: TGTGCCATCAGGGACTCTGGAAACACCATATATTTT; d_call: -; j_call: TRBJ1-3; v_call: TRBV10-3; clone_size: many
cdr3_aa: CAISATQENQPQHF; cdr3_nt: TGTGCCATCAGCGCCACTCAAGAGAATCAGCCCCAGCATTTT; d_call: -; j_call: TRBJ1-5; v_call: TRBV10-3; clone_size: -
cdr3_aa: CASSPTIPGTGDVNYGYTF; cdr3_nt: TGTGCCAGCAGCCCAACAATTCCTGGGACAGGGGACGTTAACTATGGCTACACCTTC; d_call: TRBD1; j_call: TRBJ1-2; v_call: TRBV9; clone_size: -
cdr3_aa: CSVEDEGSEQYF; cdr3_nt: TGCAGCGTTGAAGATGAGGGGAGCGAGCAGTACTTC; d_call: -; j_call: TRBJ2-7; v_call: TRBV29-1; clone_size: -
cdr3_aa: CASSLTHKGDTQYF; cdr3_nt: TGTGCCAGCAGCCTGACACATAAAGGAGATACGCAGTATTTT; d_call: -; j_call: TRBJ2-3; v_call: TRBV13; clone_size: -
cdr3_aa: CASSGRQGDQPQHF; cdr3_nt: TGTGCCAGCAGCGGACGACAGGGCGATCAGCCCCAGCATTTT; d_call: TRBD1; j_call: TRBJ1-5; v_call: TRBV7-9; clone_size: few
cdr3_aa: CASSTHHKALYGYTF; cdr3_nt: TGTGCCAGCAGCACCCACCACAAGGCCCTCTATGGCTACACCTTC; d_call: -; j_call: TRBJ1-2; v_call: TRBV9; clone_size: -
cdr3_aa: CASSLGTGNGYTF; cdr3_nt: TGTGCCAGCTCTCTAGGGACAGGGAACGGCTACACCTTC; d_call: TRBD1; j_call: TRBJ1-2; v_call: TRBV18; clone_size: few
cdr3_aa: CASSIVWRESDTQYF; cdr3_nt: TGTGCCAGTAGTATAGTCTGGCGGGAGTCAGATACGCAGTATTTT; d_call: TRBD2; j_call: TRBJ2-3; v_call: TRBV19; clone_size: few
cdr3_aa: CASSGGSGNTIYF; cdr3_nt: TGTGCCAGCAGTGGGGGTTCTGGAAACACCATATATTTT; d_call: -; j_call: TRBJ1-3; v_call: TRBV6-6; clone_size: -
cdr3_aa: CASSNTQETQYF; cdr3_nt: TGTGCCAGTAGTAACACCCAAGAGACCCAGTACTTC; d_call: -; j_call: TRBJ2-5; v_call: TRBV19; clone_size: few
cdr3_aa: CASSPPGKGAQYF; cdr3_nt: TGTGCCAGCTCACCGCCGGGAAAAGGGGCCCAGTACTTC; d_call: -; j_call: TRBJ2-5; v_call: TRBV18; clone_size: few
cdr3_aa: CSVDRGDTEAFF; cdr3_nt: TGCAGCGTCGACAGGGGAGACACTGAAGCTTTCTTT; d_call: TRBD1; j_call: TRBJ1-1; v_call: TRBV29-1; clone_size: few
cdr3_aa: CASSPVAGANVLTF; cdr3_nt: TGTGCTAGCAGCCCGGTTGCTGGGGCCAACGTCCTGACTTTC; d_call: -; j_call: TRBJ2-6; v_call: TRBV7-7; clone_size: once
cdr3_aa: CATSGSEVLDYMNTEAFF; cdr3_nt: TGTGCCACCAGCGGGTCCGAGGTGCTAGACTACATGAACACTGAAGCTTTCTTT; d_call: -; j_call: TRBJ1-1; v_call: TRBV15; clone_size: -
cdr3_aa: CASSSYDPVGEQFF; cdr3_nt: TGTGCCAGCAGTTCCTACGACCCCGTTGGTGAGCAGTTCTTC; d_call: -; j_call: TRBJ2-1; v_call: TRBV28; clone_size: few
cdr3_aa: CASSLSSGRPYNEQFF; cdr3_nt: TGTGCCAGCAGTTTATCCTCCGGGAGGCCCTACAATGAGCAGTTCTTC; d_call: TRBD2; j_call: TRBJ2-1; v_call: TRBV27; clone_size: -
cdr3_aa: CASKDIAGSGANVLTF; cdr3_nt: TGTGCCAGTAAGGACATTGCCGGCTCTGGGGCCAACGTCCTGACTTTC; d_call: -; j_call: TRBJ2-6; v_call: TRBV19; clone_size: once